These 5 T cell receptor beta chains were all obtained from the same sample, sequenced in a study of T cell changes during pregnancy in multiple sclerosis. Using immunoSEQ multiplex PCR, the repertoire was profiled, and TCRdb retains in-frame clones only, with some absent. The data hold some 50,000 clones, with more than 85% observed a single time. Sequencing used CD8+ T cells from peripheral blood mononuclear cells, obtained in the first trimester of pregnancy. Receptors originate from a female donor with multiple sclerosis, enrolled in a pregnancy study.

The chain recombines TRBV27 with TRBJ1-1; D unresolved. Trimming cost V 5 bases and J 0 bases, with 10 bases left between them. In germline, CDR1 is MNHEY, CDR2 SMNVEV (reference sequence). The CDR3 contains 14 residues. CDR3 in amino acids: CASSIGGLNTEAFF. In DNA, the CDR3 is TGTGCCAGCAGTATAGGCGGGCTGAACACTGAAGCTTTCTTT.

The table lists this clone with a count of one. The J gene is TRBJ2-6, the V gene TRBV7-9; TRBD2 aligns across 11 bases. J was trimmed by 4 bases and V by 3 bases; bases with no gene match: 8. CDR1 SEHNR and CDR2 FQNEAQ come from the germline V gene (reference sequence). This CDR3 has 18 residues. In nucleotides, the CDR3 is TGTGCCAGCAGCTTGGGACTAGCGGTAATTCGGGGGGCCAACGTCCTGACTTTC. It encodes CASSLGLAVIRGANVLTF.

This clone was counted a single time. The chain has TRBV6-5 and TRBJ2-7; a possible D gene is TRBD1 (6 bases). From germline, CDR1 is MNHEY and CDR2 SVGAGI. The V end was cut by 0 bases, the J end by 3 bases, with 6 bases between. This CDR3 has 13 residues. CDR3: CASSYSDSYEQYF. In DNA, the CDR3 is TGTGCCAGCAGTTACTCGGACAGCTACGAGCAGTACTTC.

DNA for the CDR3: TGTGCCAGCAGTCCGTCGGGATATATGGCAGATACGCAGTATTTT. Translated, it gives CASSPSGYMADTQYF. The J gene is TRBJ2-3, the V gene TRBV27, with D possibly matching TRBD2 (5 bases). The CDR3 totals 15 residues. The V end was cut by 5 bases, the J end by 4 bases, with 16 bases between. Germline V gene sequence: CDR1 MNHEY, CDR2 SMNVEV (reference sequence).

The rearrangement uses TRBV9 and TRBJ2-2, with 8 bases fitting TRBD2. Germline CDR1 is SGDLS and CDR2 is YYNGEE. Trimming cost V 5 bases and J 1 base; bases outside gene matches: 10. This CDR3 has 17 residues. CDR3 in amino acids: CASRRRRSGMNTGELFF. CDR3 coding DNA: TGTGCCAGCAGACGAAGGCGTAGCGGGATGAACACCGGGGAGCTGTTTTTT. Complete variable domain (other parts from reference TRBV9 and TRBJ2-2): DSGVTQTPKHLITATGQRVTLRCSPRSGDLSVYWYQQSLDQGLQFLIQYYNGEERAKGNILERFSAQQFPDLHSELNLSSLELGDSALYFCASRRRRSGMNTGELFFGEGSRLTVL.